These 24 T cell receptor beta chains share one sample of origin, sequenced in a study of cytomegalovirus exposure and HLA in healthy donors. Primers included in the PCR were 60 Vbeta and 13 Jbeta primers. The repertoire was sequenced with immunoSEQ multiplex PCR; TCRdb's copy has only in-frame clones and lacks some. Found here are around 140,000 clones; the top ten clones hold approximately 1%. Sequenced material: PBMCs. The receptors stem from a male donor in good health and CMV-seronegative.

The rearrangement joins TRBV4-1 to TRBJ2-3; 8 nucleotides agree with TRBD1. Germline CDR1 and CDR2: MGHRA and YSYEKL. The CDR3 loop spans 15 amino acids. The V and J ends lost 6 bases and 4 bases, in that order; junction bases with no gene match: 9. CDR3 residues: CASSLEGRGPDTQYF. The CDR3, as DNA: TGCGCCAGCAGTTTGGAAGGCAGGGGGCCAGATACGCAGTATTTT.

The chain employs TRBV5-1 and TRBJ2-1, with 7 positions matching TRBD2. CDR1 is SGHRS and CDR2 is YFSETQ in the germline V gene. V trimming: 0 bases; J trimming: 0 bases; junction bases outside the gene matches: 3. CDR3 size: 16 residues. The CDR3 DNA sequence: TGCGCCAGCAGCTTGGCCGGGGGGAGCTCCTACAATGAGCAGTTCTTC. It translates to CASSLAGGSSYNEQFF.

The rearrangement links TRBV5-1 to TRBJ2-7; 12 bases are shared with TRBD2. From germline, CDR1 is SGHRS and CDR2 YFSETQ. CDR3 length: 16 residues. After removal of 4 bases from V and 2 bases from J, the junction contained 7 bases not matched to a gene. CDR3 in amino acids: CASSPKTSGSTYEQYF. DNA of the CDR3: TGCGCCAGCAGCCCAAAGACTAGCGGGAGTACCTACGAGCAGTACTTC. The full variable domain, rest sourced from reference TRBV5-1 and TRBJ2-7, is KAGVTQTPRYLIKTRGQQVTLSCSPISGHRSVSWYQQTPGQGLQFLFEYFSETQRNKGNFPGRFSGRQFSNSRSEMNVSTLELGDSALYLCASSPKTSGSTYEQYFGPGTRLTVT.

The rearrangement uses TRBV5-6 and TRBJ2-1; 8 bases line up with TRBD1. Germline CDR1 reads SGHDT; CDR2 reads YYEEEE. After removal of 2 bases from V and 0 bases from J, the junction contained 4 bases not matched to a gene. This CDR3 is built from 16 residues. The CDR3 here is CASSFGTGRSYNEQFF. In DNA form, the CDR3 reads TGTGCCAGCAGCTTCGGGACAGGCCGCTCCTACAATGAGCAGTTCTTC.

This rearrangement joins TRBV5-8 to TRBJ1-1; the D is unclear. V was shortened by 0 bases and J by 2 bases, with 5 bases between the two germline ends. The germline V gene has CDR1 SGHTS and CDR2 YDEGEE. The CDR3 has 13 residues. The CDR3 DNA reads TGTGCCAGCAGCTTGGGCCTAAACACTGAAGCTTTCTTT. The encoded protein is CASSLGLNTEAFF.

J is TRBJ2-3 and V is TRBV9; D call uncertain. The V and J ends lost 4 bases and 6 bases respectively, with 9 bases between them. This CDR3 region has 12 residues. Germline loops: CDR1 SGDLS, CDR2 YYNGEE. CDR3 protein: CASSSRMDTQYF. The CDR3 nucleotides read TGTGCCAGCAGCTCTAGGATGGATACGCAGTATTTT.

This chain links TRBV19 with TRBJ1-1; TRBD1 is a possible D gene (5 bases). V shed 7 bases and J shed 1 base, with 16 bases lying between them. Looked up from germline, CDR1 is LNHDA and CDR2 is SQIVND (reference sequence). The CDR3 has 15 amino acids. The CDR3 region is CASKTAGRKNTEAFF. The DNA of the CDR3 is TGTGCCAGTAAAACTGCGGGGCGCAAGAACACTGAAGCTTTCTTT.

V and J are TRBV6-1 and TRBJ2-1; perhaps TRBD2 as D (6 bases). The CDR3 loop spans 13 amino acids. Germline CDR1 and CDR2: MNHNS and SASEGT. Trimming pared 7 bases from V and 7 bases from J, leaving 14 bases between. The CDR3 sequence is CASKSSGGNEQFF. DNA of the CDR3: TGTGCCAGCAAATCGTCAGGAGGGAATGAGCAGTTCTTC.

This chain links TRBV2 with TRBJ1-1; D unclear. The CDR3 has 13 amino acids. Germline V gives CDR1 SNHLY, CDR2 FYNNEI. Trimming stripped 7 bases from V and 5 bases from J, with 14 bases between. In DNA, the CDR3 is TGTGCCAGCACTCGGGAGTTGCGGACTGAAGCTTTCTTT. This codes for CASTRELRTEAFF.

This chain uses TRBV6-1 with TRBJ1-1; TRBD1 agrees at 7 bases. Germline CDR1 MNHNS, CDR2 SASEGT. The CDR3 contains 15 residues. V lost 5 bases to trimming and J lost 0 bases; unmatched junction nucleotides: 6. Here the CDR3 DNA reads TGTGCCAGCAGTCGGACAGGAGACCTGAACACTGAAGCTTTCTTT. Translated: CASSRTGDLNTEAFF.

The J gene is TRBJ2-1, the V gene TRBV30; 9 nucleotides line up with TRBD2. CDR1 is GTSNPN and CDR2 is SVGIG in the germline V gene (reference sequence). CDR3 length equals 20 residues. The V segment lost 2 bases and the J segment 0 bases; nucleotides outside the gene matches: 17. CDR3 in amino acids: CAWSIFGLVAGDSSYNEQFF. CDR3 nucleotides: TGTGCCTGGAGTATATTCGGGTTGGTAGCGGGGGATAGCTCCTACAATGAGCAGTTCTTC.

The V call is TRBV4-3, the J call TRBJ2-5; maybe TRBD2 (6 bases). With 1 base removed from V and 5 bases from J, the gap between germline ends came to 11 bases. Looked up from germline, CDR1 is LGHNA and CDR2 is YSLEER. CDR3 length equals 14 residues. Here the CDR3 reads CASSQGRGGETQYF. In DNA form, the CDR3 reads TGCGCCAGCAGCCAAGGACGGGGAGGTGAGACCCAGTACTTC.

The chain carries TRBV27 and TRBJ2-7; tentative D call: TRBD1 (6 bases). The germline gives CDR1 MNHEY, CDR2 SMNVEV (reference sequence). V was cut by 5 bases and J by 3 bases, with 20 bases left in between. The CDR3 consists of 16 residues. CDR3 in DNA: TGTGCCAGCAGTACCACCTCGTGGGGACAAGGCTACGAGCAGTACTTC. Encoded protein: CASSTTSWGQGYEQYF.

V gene TRBV5-1 combines with J gene TRBJ2-2; weak D call: TRBD2 (6 bases). The V gene's germline CDR1 is SGHRS and CDR2 YFSETQ. This CDR3 comprises 16 residues. Between the trimmed V and J ends, which lost 4 bases and 0 bases, there was a span of 13 bases. The chain's CDR3 is CASSGLAGSNTGELFF. The CDR3 nucleotides read TGCGCCAGCAGCGGCCTGGCGGGATCGAACACCGGGGAGCTGTTTTTT.

The V and J genes are TRBV19 and TRBJ1-2; a weak D match, TRBD1 (6 bases). V was clipped by 6 bases and J by 4 bases, with 27 bases between them. The CDR3 extends over 18 amino acids. In germline, CDR1 is LNHDA, CDR2 SQIVND (reference sequence). CDR3 sequence reads: CASRPRGGRTTITYGYTF. Written as DNA, the CDR3 is TGTGCCAGTAGACCAAGGGGGGGACGCACCACCATAACCTATGGCTACACCTTC.

The CDR3 DNA sequence: TGCAGCGTTGGTACAGGGCTAGGGGCTTTCTTT. It codes for CSVGTGLGAFF. This chain connects TRBV29-1 to TRBJ1-1; D is possibly TRBD1 (6 bases). Germline-derived CDR1 and CDR2 are SQVTM and ANQGSEA. The V and J ends lost 4 bases and 11 bases respectively, with 14 bases between them. The CDR3 length is 11 residues. The full variable domain, in which reference TRBV29-1 and TRBJ1-1 provide the parts outside the CDR3, is SAVISQKPSRDICQRGTSLTIQCQVDSQVTMMFWYRQQPGQSLTLIATANQGSEATYESGFVIDKFPISRPNLTFSTLTVSNMSPEDSSIYLCSVGTGLGAFFGQGTRLTVV.

This chain uses TRBV2 with TRBJ1-1, with 7 positions matching TRBD1. Losses at the gene ends were 7 bases for V and 1 base for J; bases not matched to a gene: 6. The CDR3 loop spans 14 amino acids. Per the germline V gene, CDR1 is SNHLY and CDR2 is FYNNEI. This CDR3 is CASTSRTGNTEAFF. The CDR3 DNA sequence: TGTGCCAGCACTTCAAGGACAGGGAACACTGAAGCTTTCTTT.

The rearrangement joins TRBV27 to TRBJ1-1, with D maybe TRBD1 (5 bases). Germline V gene lookup returns CDR1 MNHEY and CDR2 SMNVEV (reference sequence). V lost 4 bases and J 2 bases, leaving 11 bases between the germline ends. CDR3 length equals 14 residues. CDR3 region: CASSYGGTNTEAFF. In DNA form, the CDR3 reads TGTGCCAGCAGTTACGGGGGGACTAACACTGAAGCTTTCTTT.

The chain recombines TRBV6-1 with TRBJ1-2, with TRBD1 matching over 8 bases. The germline gives CDR1 MNHNS, CDR2 SASEGT. With V trimmed by 0 bases and J by 1 base, 4 bases remained unmatched. The CDR3 consists of 16 residues. CDR3 residues: CASSEAPGQGNYGYTF. The CDR3 coding sequence is TGTGCCAGCAGTGAAGCGCCCGGACAGGGTAACTATGGCTACACCTTC.

The CDR3 loop reads CASSLRQGLDQPQHF. CDR3 coding DNA: TGTGCCAGCAGCCTGCGACAGGGTCTGGATCAGCCCCAGCATTTT. V gene TRBV7-2 combines with J gene TRBJ1-5, with 7 bases that match TRBD1. Losses at the gene ends were 5 bases for V and 5 bases for J; bases not matched to a gene: 9. Looked up from germline, CDR1 is SGHTA and CDR2 is FQGNSA. The CDR3 loop spans 15 amino acids. Drawing the rest from reference TRBV7-2 and TRBJ1-5, the complete variable domain is GAGVSQSPSNKVTEKGKDVELRCDPISGHTALYWYRQSLGQGLEFLIYFQGNSAPDKSGLPSDRFSAERTGGSVSTLTIQRTQQEDSAVYLCASSLRQGLDQPQHFGDGTRLSIL.

V and J are TRBV7-6 and TRBJ2-7, with 7 bases lining up with TRBD1. This CDR3 is 15 amino acids long. CDR1 is SGHVS and CDR2 is FNYEAQ in the germline V gene. V was clipped by 3 bases and J by 4 bases; unmatched bases: 9. DNA of the CDR3: TGTGCCAGCAGCTTTGGGACAGACCTGTTTTACGAGCAGTACTTC. It translates to CASSFGTDLFYEQYF.

This rearrangement joins TRBV11-2 to TRBJ1-2; D unresolved. V lost 5 bases, J lost 5 bases, and 15 bases lay in between. The CDR3 loop spans 14 amino acids. Germline V lookup: CDR1 SGHAT, CDR2 FQNNGV. The CDR3 reads CASSRVSPPYGYTF. CDR3 DNA: TGTGCCAGCAGCCGCGTCTCTCCTCCTTATGGCTACACCTTC. Full variable domain (rest looked up from reference TRBV11-2 and TRBJ1-2): EAGVAQSPRYKIIEKRQSVAFWCNPISGHATLYWYQQILGQGPKLLIQFQNNGVVDDSQLPKDRFSAERLKGVDSTLKIQPAKLEDSAVYLCASSRVSPPYGYTFGSGTRLTVV.

The J gene is TRBJ2-7, the V gene TRBV11-2; the D gene is possibly TRBD1 (6 bases). The CDR3 sequence is 15 residues long. Germline V lookup: CDR1 SGHAT, CDR2 FQNNGV. Trimming removed 0 bases at V and 2 bases at J, with 11 bases between. CDR3 protein: CASSLEGRQAYEQYF. In DNA form, the CDR3 reads TGTGCCAGCAGCTTAGAAGGGCGACAGGCCTACGAGCAGTACTTC.

The chain recombines TRBV30 with TRBJ2-5; weak D call: TRBD1 (5 bases). V was shortened by 1 base and J by 5 bases, with 11 bases between the two germline ends. Germline V CDR1 and CDR2: GTSNPN, SVGIG (reference sequence). The CDR3 is 13 residues long. CDR3: CAWSETGWETQYF. In nucleotides, the CDR3 is TGTGCCTGGAGTGAAACAGGATGGGAGACCCAGTACTTC.